This record looks at one T cell receptor beta chain sequence and its context. Trimming stripped 5 bases from V and 6 bases from J, with 17 bases between. This CDR3 is 14 amino acids long. Germline-derived CDR1 and CDR2 are SGHAT and FQDESV (reference sequence). In the authors' methods: Reference gene primer amplification yielded estimated nucleated cell counts. Profiled with immunoSEQ multiplex PCR; TCRdb holds only in-frame clones, not every one. The V and J calls and clone size are taken from that table; D and trimming were inferred from the DNA. Of approximately 200,000 clones listed, 85% to 90% are singletons. The sample is drawn from a study of blood T cell repertoires in COVID-19. The overall study: Researchers got acute and convalescent COVID-19 samples from the United States, Italy and Spain. Nucleic acid was either cDNA or gDNA, and it came from T cells, B-cell-depleted T cells, or PBMCs.

The chain carries TRBV11-1 and TRBJ2-7, with D maybe TRBD2 (6 bases). The sequence derives from a man aged 60 to 75 who had recovered from COVID-19. The sequencing input was peripheral blood. The CDR3 DNA follows: TGTGCCAGCAGCCCCCCAGGGAGGTTGGGCGAGCAGTACTTC. Protein: CASSPPGRLGEQYF.